These 26 T cell receptor beta chains were sequenced from one sample in a study of long-term antiretroviral therapy in people with HIV. Survey-level immunoSEQ v3.0 assays were run. TCRdb's copy holds only in-frame clones and misses some; the assay was immunoSEQ multiplex PCR. The sample lists roughly 28,000 clones; approximately 89% were seen once. This specimen consisted of unsorted PBMCs, obtained 3.1 years after starting antiretroviral therapy. These receptors were taken from a man aged 18 to 30 with HIV.

This clone was seen once. The chain combines TRBV18 with TRBJ2-1; 9 bases line up with TRBD2. The CDR3 covers 17 residues. CDR1 is KGHSH, CDR2 LQKENI, per germline. Trimming at V came to 3 bases and at J to 9 bases, leaving 15 bases not matched to a gene. CDR3: CASSPRGSGSLIAEQFF. CDR3 coding DNA: TGTGCCAGCTCACCTCGTGGTAGCGGGAGTTTAATTGCTGAGCAGTTCTTC.

This clone has only one observation. The chain couples TRBV7-8 to TRBJ2-1; 8 nucleotides match TRBD2. Germline lookup yields CDR1 SGHVS and CDR2 FQNEAQ. J gave up 10 bases and V 1 base, and 9 bases lay outside the gene matches. The CDR3 covers 15 residues. The DNA for the CDR3 is TGTGCCAGCAGCTTAGGCTCCACCCGGGGGGGGGAGCAGTTCTTC. Amino acids: CASSLGSTRGGEQFF.

The chain carries TRBV30 and TRBJ2-5; tentatively, D is TRBD2 (6 bases). Germline CDR1 is GTSNPN and CDR2 is SVGIG (reference sequence). The CDR3 totals 14 residues. The V gene lost 4 bases and the J gene lost 1 base, with 13 bases spanning the gap. CDR3 in DNA: TGTGCCTGGAAGGAACGGGGGACCCAAGAGACCCAGTACTTC. The encoded protein is CAWKERGTQETQYF.

The rearrangement uses TRBV19 and TRBJ1-2; D ambiguous. CDR1 and CDR2 (germline): LNHDA, SQIVND (reference sequence). The CDR3 is 16 residues long. V lost 4 bases, J lost 4 bases, and 19 bases lay in between. DNA for the CDR3: TGTGCCAGTAGTACGCGCCCGGGGAAGGAGTCCTATGGCTACACCTTC. Translating gives CASSTRPGKESYGYTF.

The rearrangement uses TRBV5-4 and TRBJ1-6, with D uncertain. Trimming cost V 0 bases and J 10 bases, with 11 bases left between them. Germline assignment: CDR1 SGHNT and CDR2 YYREEE (reference sequence). The CDR3 consists of 14 residues. Here the CDR3 reads CASSLGGFTSPLHF. CDR3 DNA: TGTGCCAGCAGCTTGGGAGGGTTTACCTCACCCCTCCACTTT.

The chain combines TRBV4-2 with TRBJ2-1; D unclear. Trimming left V 1 base short and J 2 bases short, with 12 bases between. The germline V gene has CDR1 LGHNA and CDR2 YNFKEQ. This CDR3 contains 16 residues. The DNA for the CDR3 is TGTGCCAGCAGCCAAGGAAGAGGCTACCCCTACAATGAGCAGTTCTTC. This codes for CASSQGRGYPYNEQFF.

The J gene is TRBJ2-7, the V gene TRBV4-2; tentative D call: TRBD1 (5 bases). CDR3 length: 17 amino acids. Trimming took 2 bases from V and 1 from J, leaving 18 bases between them. Germline assignment: CDR1 LGHNA and CDR2 YNFKEQ. CDR3 DNA: TGTGCCAGCAGCCAAATTGGGGCTCGGATGGGGTCCTACGAGCAGTACTTC. Its translation is CASSQIGARMGSYEQYF.

V usage is TRBV4-3 and J usage is TRBJ1-2; 7 nucleotides match TRBD1. The V and J ends lost 4 bases and 5 bases, in that order; junction bases with no gene match: 19. Germline V gives CDR1 LGHNA, CDR2 YSLEER. The length of the CDR3 is 18 residues. CDR3 sequence reads: CASSPGPDSTGLIYGYTF. The CDR3 region has the DNA TGCGCCAGCAGCCCCGGACCGGATTCGACAGGGCTGATATATGGCTACACCTTC.

This chain joins TRBV5-6 and TRBJ2-7; D uncertain. Between the trimmed V and J ends, which lost 7 bases and 5 bases, there was a span of 13 bases. The CDR3 consists of 12 residues. Germline CDR1 is SGHDT and CDR2 is YYEEEE. CDR3 amino acids: CASSGLAHEQYF. As DNA, the CDR3 is TGTGCCAGCTCTGGATTGGCCCACGAGCAGTACTTC.

J is TRBJ2-2 and V is TRBV7-9, with D unresolved. This CDR3 is built from 14 residues. Germline V gene lookup returns CDR1 SEHNR and CDR2 FQNEAQ (reference sequence). Trimming shortened V by 1 base and J by 4 bases, and 7 bases separated the two germline ends. CDR3 nucleotides: TGTGCCAGCAGCTTAGTCCGAGTCACCGGGGAGCTGTTTTTT. It yields the protein CASSLVRVTGELFF.

The V and J genes are TRBV19 and TRBJ2-1; D perhaps matches TRBD2 (6 bases). Trimming took 5 bases from V and 0 from J, leaving 11 bases between them. This CDR3 has 15 residues. Germline loops: CDR1 LNHDA, CDR2 SQIVND (reference sequence). CDR3: CASSRGAFSYNEQFF. CDR3 DNA sequence: TGTGCCAGTAGTCGCGGGGCGTTCTCCTACAATGAGCAGTTCTTC.

The chain carries TRBV4-2 and TRBJ2-7; D is unclear. This CDR3 has 16 residues. Per germline, CDR1 LGHNA and CDR2 YNFKEQ. Trimming removed 1 base at V and 0 bases at J, with 13 bases between. The CDR3 nucleotides read TGTGCCAGCAGCCAAGTCGGCAGTTACAGCTCCTACGAGCAGTACTTC. This encodes CASSQVGSYSSYEQYF.

This sequence joins TRBV19 and TRBJ2-2; 7 bases agree with TRBD2. Unmatched junction bases numbered 7, after V lost 1 base and J lost 5 bases. Germline lookup yields CDR1 LNHDA and CDR2 SQIVND (reference sequence). This CDR3 has 16 amino acids. The CDR3 nucleotides are TGTGCCAGTAGTATAGTGGGCGGGAGCGGGACCGGGGAGCTGTTTTTT. Its protein product is CASSIVGGSGTGELFF.

This clone is a singleton in its sample. V and J are TRBV9 and TRBJ2-2; D is unresolved. Germline lookup yields CDR1 SGDLS and CDR2 YYNGEE. This CDR3 has 16 amino acids. Between the trimmed V and J ends, which lost 4 bases and 1 base, there was a span of 14 bases. Written as DNA, the CDR3 is TGTGCCAGCAGCCGAGAACTGAATAAGAACACCGGGGAGCTGTTTTTT. It encodes CASSRELNKNTGELFF.

This rearrangement joins TRBV4-3 to TRBJ2-7; 7 bases fit TRBD1. Unmatched junction bases numbered 4, after V lost 1 base and J lost 4 bases. The CDR3 contains 14 residues. The germline gives CDR1 LGHNA, CDR2 YSLEER. The CDR3 sequence is CASSQAGDRYEQYF. Written as DNA, the CDR3 is TGCGCCAGCAGCCAAGCCGGGGACAGATACGAGCAGTACTTC.

This chain joins TRBV15 and TRBJ2-5; D unresolved. Deletions cut 4 bases from V and 5 bases from J, with 14 bases between. This CDR3 is built from 14 residues. CDR1 and CDR2 (germline): LNHNV, YYDKDF (reference sequence). The DNA of the CDR3 is TGTGCCACCAGCACAGGAGTCCGACGGGAGACCCAGTACTTC. Its protein product is CATSTGVRRETQYF.

V usage is TRBV29-1 and J usage is TRBJ2-2; D may be TRBD1 or TRBD2 (5 bases each). The V gene lost 7 bases and the J gene lost 4 bases, with 13 bases spanning the gap. The CDR3 is 13 residues long. Germline assignment: CDR1 SQVTM and CDR2 ANQGSEA. CDR3 amino acids: CSGRQTITGELFF. The CDR3 bases are TGCAGCGGGAGACAGACTATCACCGGGGAGCTGTTTTTT.

This chain links TRBV28 with TRBJ1-6; D unclear. Between the trimmed V and J ends, which lost 3 bases and 15 bases, there was a span of 9 bases. The CDR3 contains 11 residues. CDR1 and CDR2 from the germline V gene are MDHEN and SYDVKM. In DNA, the CDR3 is TGTGCCAGCAGTTTTTCTCGAAACCTCCACTTT. Protein sequence: CASSFSRNLHF.

The chain is built from TRBV9 and TRBJ1-2, with a weak D call TRBD1 (6 bases). V lost 0 bases to trimming and J lost 7 bases, with 10 bases between them. Germline values: CDR1 SGDLS, CDR2 YYNGEE. There are 13 residues in the CDR3. The CDR3 DNA sequence: TGTGCCAGCAGCGTAGTGGGGGCGGGTGGCTACACCTTC. Protein: CASSVVGAGGYTF.

The chain couples TRBV11-3 to TRBJ1-2; D remains unclear. Per the germline V gene, CDR1 is SGHNT and CDR2 is YENEEA. V shed 6 bases and J shed 6 bases, with 5 bases lying between them. The CDR3 sequence is 10 residues long. CDR3 nucleotides: TGTGCCAGCAGTTTAAATGGCTACACCTTC. Amino acid sequence: CASSLNGYTF.

CDR3 protein: CASSLWHRLAGDTQYF. Written as DNA, the CDR3 is TGTGCCAGCAGCTTATGGCACAGACTAGCGGGAGATACGCAGTATTTT. The chain links TRBV7-2 to TRBJ2-3; 10 positions agree with TRBD2. The CDR3 is 16 residues long. In germline, CDR1 is SGHTA, CDR2 FQGNSA. Trimming took 2 bases from V and 5 from J; bases not matched to a gene: 7.

The chain has TRBV6-5 and TRBJ2-1; TRBD2 might be the D (5 bases). CDR3 length: 12 amino acids. CDR1 and CDR2 (germline): MNHEY, SVGAGI. Trimming left V 1 base short and J 10 bases short, with 8 bases between. The CDR3 is CASSYLGGEQFF. The DNA for the CDR3 is TGTGCCAGCAGTTACTTGGGCGGGGAGCAGTTCTTC.

The rearrangement uses TRBV11-2 and TRBJ2-5, with D unresolved. Trimming shortened V by 5 bases and J by 5 bases, and 6 bases separated the two germline ends. Germline values: CDR1 SGHAT, CDR2 FQNNGV. This CDR3 is built from 11 residues. The chain's CDR3 is CASSLGETQYF. The CDR3 DNA sequence: TGTGCCAGCAGCCTCGGCGAGACCCAGTACTTC.

The chain employs TRBV5-5 and TRBJ2-7; D possibly corresponds to TRBD1 (7 bases). CDR3 size: 15 residues. Germline V gene lookup returns CDR1 SGHKS and CDR2 YYEKEE (reference sequence). Trimming cost V 4 bases and J 3 bases, with 17 bases left between them. CDR3 amino acids: CASSTAGGQSYEQYF. The CDR3, as DNA: TGTGCCAGCAGCACCGCCGGGGGACAGAGCTACGAGCAGTACTTC.

The chain is built from TRBV4-3 and TRBJ2-3; D possibly corresponds to TRBD2 (5 bases). The germline V and J ends were trimmed by 0 bases and 2 bases, with 12 bases remaining between them. The germline gives CDR1 LGHNA, CDR2 YSLEER. There are 16 residues in the CDR3. As DNA, the CDR3 is TGCGCCAGCAGCCAAGAACCAGCCGACTACACAGATACGCAGTATTTT. It specifies CASSQEPADYTDTQYF.

This chain joins TRBV7-2 and TRBJ2-3, with a possible D match to TRBD2 (6 bases). The length of the CDR3 is 13 residues. CDR1 is SGHTA and CDR2 is FQGNSA in the germline V gene. The V end lost 7 bases, the J end lost 1 base, and 9 bases lay between the germline ends. The CDR3 DNA follows: TGTGCCAGCACCCGGAGGGGCACAGATACGCAGTATTTT. Translating it yields CASTRRGTDTQYF.